The 27 T cell receptor beta chains reported below all come from one sample, sequenced in a study of spatial heterogeneity in lung cancer. TCRdb used MiXCR to reprocess the 5' RACE reads, holding one entry per CDR3 protein. The sample lists some 97,000 distinct CDR3 sequences, approximately 4.7% seen once, with less than 25% in the top ten. These TCRs are of unknown antigen specificity. Time point indicated: sample taken at primary tumor resection. Study-wide points: Mutation tallies in tumors tracked expanded intratumoral alpha and beta TCR counts.

This material consisted of lung tumor tissue, taken at surgery. These receptor sequences come from a male donor with early-stage non-small cell lung cancer.

The table lists this clonotype with many counts. The genes are TRBV6-5 and TRBJ1-3; D is unresolved. CDR3 size: 16 residues. With 0 bases removed from V and 0 bases from J, the gap between germline ends came to 9 bases. CDR1 is MNHEY and CDR2 is SVGAGI in the germline V gene. The CDR3 region is CASSYSGSNSGNTIYF. Here the CDR3 DNA reads TGTGCCAGCAGTTACTCGGGCTCAAACTCTGGAAACACCATATATTTT.

This clonotype was seen at least ten times. The V gene is TRBV25-1, the J gene TRBJ2-2; D might be TRBD2 (6 bases). Germline V CDR1 and CDR2: MGHDK, SYGVNS. Trimming took off 5 bases at V and 4 bases at J, with 14 bases between the two ends. This CDR3 has 15 residues. CDR3 amino acids: CASSWGQGGTGELFF. DNA of the CDR3: TGTGCCAGCAGTTGGGGCCAGGGAGGCACCGGGGAGCTGTTTTTT.

This clonotype was picked up many times. CDR3 residues: CASSWAPAGGPLEQFF. The DNA of the CDR3 is TGCGCCAGCAGCTGGGCCCCAGCGGGAGGGCCCCTGGAGCAGTTCTTC. The chain carries TRBV5-1 and TRBJ2-1; 10 bases are shared with TRBD2. Germline-derived CDR1 and CDR2 are SGHRS and YFSETQ. The V and J ends lost 3 bases and 10 bases, in that order; junction bases with no gene match: 13. The CDR3 extends over 16 amino acids. Supplemented by reference TRBV5-1 and TRBJ2-1, the full variable domain reads KAGVTQTPRYLIKTRGQQVTLSCSPISGHRSVSWYQQTPGQGLQFLFEYFSETQRNKGNFPGRFSGRQFSNSRSEMNVSTLELGDSALYLCASSWAPAGGPLEQFFGPGTRLTVL.

This clonotype has a count of ten or more. The V call is TRBV30, the J call TRBJ1-1, with D uncertain. The length of the CDR3 is 13 residues. Germline loops: CDR1 GTSNPN, CDR2 SVGIG (reference sequence). V was clipped by 0 bases and J by 1 base, with 6 bases between them. The CDR3 sequence is CAWSVRGNTEAFF. The DNA of the CDR3 is TGTGCCTGGAGTGTACGGGGGAACACTGAAGCTTTCTTT.

This clonotype was detected a few times. This chain uses TRBV25-1 with TRBJ1-1; D gene unclear. Germline V CDR1 and CDR2: MGHDK, SYGVNS. The CDR3 contains 13 residues. V was pared by 5 bases and J by 4 bases, with 11 bases between. The CDR3 region is CASSSLAGTEAFF. The CDR3 nucleotides are TGTGCCAGCAGTTCGTTAGCGGGCACTGAAGCTTTCTTT.

This clonotype was counted a few times. The gene calls are TRBV20-1 and TRBJ2-7; no reliable D call. CDR3 size: 14 residues. CDR1 and CDR2 (germline): DFQATT, SNEGSKA (reference sequence). Deletions cut 6 bases from V and 4 bases from J, with 19 bases between. Here the CDR3 DNA reads TGCAGTGCCCGCCCCGGCCTGGAGTTGTACGAGCAGTACTTC. Residues: CSARPGLELYEQYF.

This clonotype has at least ten counts. V gene TRBV11-2 combines with J gene TRBJ1-5; 8 nucleotides line up with TRBD1. V was pared by 4 bases and J by 0 bases, with 8 bases of the junction left unmatched. The CDR3 totals 17 residues. The germline gives CDR1 SGHAT, CDR2 FQNNGV. The CDR3 region has the DNA TGTGCCAGCAGCTCTGGAGGGACAGGAGTTAGCAATCAGCCCCAGCATTTT. It yields the protein CASSSGGTGVSNQPQHF. Drawing the rest from reference TRBV11-2 and TRBJ1-5, the complete variable domain is EAGVAQSPRYKIIEKRQSVAFWCNPISGHATLYWYQQILGQGPKLLIQFQNNGVVDDSQLPKDRFSAERLKGVDSTLKIQPAKLEDSAVYLCASSSGGTGVSNQPQHFGDGTRLSIL.

This clonotype has a count of ten or more. This sequence joins TRBV5-1 and TRBJ2-3, with 9 positions matching TRBD2. Germline V gives CDR1 SGHRS, CDR2 YFSETQ. The CDR3 has 13 amino acids. Trimming removed 5 bases from V and 4 bases from J; junction bases left unmatched: 2. For the CDR3, the DNA is TGCGCCAGCAGGCTAGCGGGACCAGATACGCAGTATTTT. This sequence encodes CASRLAGPDTQYF.

This clonotype was detected a few times. The CDR3 is CASSPTSYEQYF. CDR3 sequence (DNA): TGTGCCAGCAGCCCGACGTCGTACGAGCAGTACTTC. This rearrangement joins TRBV7-9 to TRBJ2-7; D is unresolved. CDR3 length equals 12 residues. CDR1 and CDR2 (germline): SEHNR, FQNEAQ (reference sequence). Trimming took 5 bases from V and 4 from J, leaving 9 bases between them. The complete variable domain, with remaining parts taken from reference TRBV7-9 and TRBJ2-7, reads DTGVSQNPRHKITKRGQNVTFRCDPISEHNRLYWYRQTLGQGPEFLTYFQNEAQLEKSRLLSDRFSAERPKGSFSTLEIQRTEQGDSAMYLCASSPTSYEQYFGPGTRLTVT.

This clonotype was detected ten times or more. This chain joins TRBV6-1 and TRBJ2-6, with unresolved D. V lost 6 bases to trimming and J lost 2 bases, with 14 bases between them. Looked up from germline, CDR1 is MNHNS and CDR2 is SASEGT. The CDR3 sequence is 16 residues long. Written as DNA, the CDR3 is TGTGCCAGCAGCGTACAATCTTACCCTGGGGCCAACGTCCTGACTTTC. Protein sequence: CASSVQSYPGANVLTF.

This clonotype has ten or more counts. The genes are TRBV11-2 and TRBJ2-2; D could derive from TRBD1 or TRBD2 (5 bases each). Germline CDR1 SGHAT, CDR2 FQNNGV. V lost 8 bases and J lost 4, with 11 bases in between. The CDR3 has 13 residues. This CDR3 reads CASSSGSTGELFF. The DNA for the CDR3 is TGTGCCAGCTCTTCAGGGAGCACCGGGGAGCTGTTTTTT.

This clonotype has only a few counts. The chain couples TRBV6-1 to TRBJ1-6; 9 nucleotides line up with TRBD1. The CDR3 is 15 residues long. The V and J ends lost 4 bases and 10 bases, in that order; junction bases with no gene match: 8. The germline V gene has CDR1 MNHNS and CDR2 SASEGT. CDR3 in amino acids: CASSVYRGPGSPLHF. As DNA, the CDR3 is TGTGCCAGCAGTGTGTACAGGGGGCCCGGATCACCCCTCCACTTT.

The V call is TRBV10-3, the J call TRBJ1-1; D call uncertain. The CDR3 has 11 amino acids. V lost 2 bases to trimming and J lost 7 bases, with 5 bases between them. Germline CDR1 reads ENHRY; CDR2 reads SYGVKD. The CDR3 DNA follows: TGTGCCATCAGTGAGGGGTATGAAGCTTTCTTT. It specifies CAISEGYEAFF.

There are a few counts of this clonotype. The chain carries TRBV6-5 and TRBJ2-7, with TRBD1 as a possible D gene (6 bases). The V gene lost 5 bases and the J gene lost 5 bases, with 7 bases spanning the gap. Germline V gene sequence: CDR1 MNHEY, CDR2 SVGAGI. This CDR3 is 11 amino acids long. The CDR3 coding sequence is TGTGCCAGCAGTAAGGGGGACGAGCAGTACTTC. Its translation is CASSKGDEQYF.

This clonotype occurred many times. CDR3 nucleotide sequence: TGTGCCAGCAGCCCCGCCGGCAACGAGCAGTACTTC. This translates into CASSPAGNEQYF. The V call is TRBV5-4, the J call TRBJ2-7; no definite D call. Trimming took 4 bases from V and 5 from J, leaving 10 bases between them. The germline V gene encodes CDR1 SGHNT and CDR2 YYREEE (reference sequence). The CDR3 is 12 residues long. The variable domain in full, with the rest retrieved from reference TRBV5-4 and TRBJ2-7, is ETGVTQSPTHLIKTRGQQVTLRCSSQSGHNTVSWYQQALGQGPQFIFQYYREEENGRGNFPPRFSGLQFPNYSSELNVNALELDDSALYLCASSPAGNEQYFGPGTRLTVT.

This clonotype was recorded at least ten times. V gene TRBV7-2 combines with J gene TRBJ1-4; TRBD1 is a possible D gene (5 bases). This CDR3 is 15 amino acids long. V lost 0 bases and J lost 1, with 6 bases in between. The germline CDR1 and CDR2 sequences are SGHTA and FQGNSA. The CDR3 is CASSLATGTNEKLFF. As DNA, the CDR3 is TGTGCCAGCAGCTTAGCTACAGGAACTAATGAAAAACTGTTTTTT.

This clonotype has at least ten counts. The chain couples TRBV6-6 to TRBJ2-3; D call uncertain. Trimming left V 6 bases short and J 0 bases short, with 13 bases between. The CDR3 has 15 residues. The V gene's germline CDR1 is MNHNY and CDR2 SVGAGI (reference sequence). This CDR3 is CASRKDGTSTDTQYF. DNA of the CDR3: TGTGCCAGCAGAAAGGACGGTACTAGCACAGATACGCAGTATTTT.

This clonotype was seen many times. V gene TRBV5-1 combines with J gene TRBJ2-3; TRBD1 might be the D (5 bases). V was pared by 3 bases and J by 9 bases, with 14 bases between. The germline gives CDR1 SGHRS, CDR2 YFSETQ. The CDR3 sequence is 13 residues long. The CDR3 DNA reads TGCGCCAGCAGCTCGCTTGGACACCCAACGCAGTATTTT. Encoded protein: CASSSLGHPTQYF. The full variable domain, with the rest looked up from reference TRBV5-1 and TRBJ2-3, is KAGVTQTPRYLIKTRGQQVTLSCSPISGHRSVSWYQQTPGQGLQFLFEYFSETQRNKGNFPGRFSGRQFSNSRSEMNVSTLELGDSALYLCASSSLGHPTQYFGPGTRLTVL.

This clonotype was seen ten or more times. This chain uses TRBV28 with TRBJ2-7; D uncertain. The CDR3 has 14 residues. The V end lost 3 bases, the J end lost 0 bases, and 9 bases lay between the germline ends. Germline CDR1 is MDHEN and CDR2 is SYDVKM. CDR3 bases: TGTGCCAGCAGTTTTATTGCGGACTCCTACGAGCAGTACTTC. Translated, it gives CASSFIADSYEQYF.

This clonotype was seen ten or more times. This chain joins TRBV5-1 and TRBJ2-7; D call uncertain. This CDR3 region has 15 residues. Trimming removed 4 bases at V and 0 bases at J, with 14 bases between. Germline lookup yields CDR1 SGHRS and CDR2 YFSETQ. CDR3 sequence: CASSRTSVSSYEQYF. The CDR3 DNA is TGCGCCAGCAGCCGAACATCGGTGAGCTCCTACGAGCAGTACTTC.

This clonotype was detected ten times or more. This rearrangement joins TRBV12-3 or TRBV12-4 to TRBJ2-2, with D uncertain. Trimming took 6 bases from V and 2 from J, leaving 10 bases between them. CDR3 length equals 14 residues. CDR3 nucleotide sequence: TGTGCCAGCAGCCACAGTAGTAACACCGGGGAGCTGTTTTTT. It codes for CASSHSSNTGELFF.

A remark on this clonotype: One base away lies a much larger clone, so this may be a sequencing read error. This chain links TRBV28 with TRBJ2-3; D remains unclear. V was trimmed by 9 bases and J by 0 bases, leaving 19 bases between them. The germline V gene encodes CDR1 MDHEN and CDR2 SYDVKM. The CDR3 has 16 amino acids. CDR3 residues: CARSPLKVSSTDTQYF. The CDR3 DNA follows: TGTGCCAGAAGTCCTCTCAAGGTCTCGAGCACAGATACGCAGTATTTT.

This clonotype was observed many times. The chain links TRBV6-6 to TRBJ2-7; TRBD2 aligns across 8 bases. The ends lost 10 bases at V and 6 bases at J; junction bases unmatched: 14. Germline values: CDR1 MNHNY, CDR2 SVGAGI (reference sequence). The CDR3 consists of 14 residues. CDR3 residues: CATLGAGVVSEQYF. As DNA, the CDR3 is TGTGCCACCTTAGGAGCGGGAGTGGTCTCCGAGCAGTACTTC.

This clonotype has a count of ten or more. CDR3 DNA: TGTGCCAGCTACAGGAGCGGGGGCTACAATGAGCAGTTCTTC. Protein sequence: CASYRSGGYNEQFF. V is TRBV28 and J is TRBJ2-1; 8 positions agree with TRBD2. The CDR3 length is 14 residues. V gave up 8 bases and J gave up 3 bases; unmatched junction bases: 6. The V gene's germline CDR1 is MDHEN and CDR2 SYDVKM.

This chain uses TRBV6-5 with TRBJ1-2; maybe TRBD1 (5 bases). The CDR3 has 13 amino acids. V lost 0 bases to trimming and J lost 3 bases, with 5 bases between them. Per germline, CDR1 MNHEY and CDR2 SVGAGI. The chain's CDR3 is CASSYSGDYGYTF. CDR3 nucleotides: TGTGCCAGCAGTTACTCGGGGGACTATGGCTACACCTTC.

This clonotype was picked up many times. V is TRBV10-2 and J is TRBJ2-3, with D uncertain. Germline CDR1 WSHSY, CDR2 SAAADI. Trimming removed 2 bases at V and 2 bases at J, with 5 bases between. The CDR3 covers 13 residues. CDR3 residues: CASSELNTDTQYF. CDR3 DNA sequence: TGCGCCAGCAGTGAGCTGAACACAGATACGCAGTATTTT.

In this sample, this clonotype turned up many times. V and J are TRBV28 and TRBJ2-7; 13 nucleotides line up with TRBD2. The CDR3 loop spans 15 amino acids. Per the germline V gene, CDR1 is MDHEN and CDR2 is SYDVKM. The trim removed 5 bases at V and 9 bases at J, leaving 10 bases unmatched. The CDR3 nucleotides read TGTGCCAGCAGTCCCGGGACTAGCGGGATGTTCCCGCAGTACTTC. This gives the protein CASSPGTSGMFPQYF.